Following are 9 T cell receptor beta chains from one sample sequenced in a study of beta chain features in type 1 diabetes. Study-wide results and limits: Type 1 diabetes patients showed a moderate but significant shortening of TCRB CDR3s in all four CD4+ subsets.

Expressed TCRB transcripts got sequenced, as all isolated RNA was reverse transcribed. The assay was immunoSEQ multiplex PCR, and TCRdb's table has in-frame clones only and misses some. The data hold around 600,000 clones, with around 12% observed a single time. These receptors have no identified antigens. The specimen sequenced was naive CD4+ T cells from blood. Receptors originate from a man in his thirties or forties with type 1 diabetes.

This clone was detected a few times. This rearrangement joins TRBV7-9 to TRBJ2-7; the D gene could be TRBD1 or TRBD2 (5 bases each). The germline V gene encodes CDR1 SEHNR and CDR2 FQNEAQ (reference sequence). This CDR3 contains 18 residues. V gave up 5 bases and J gave up 1 base, with 24 bases separating them. In nucleotides, the CDR3 is TGTGCCAGCAGCGGGCCGGGGCCAGGTCGCCGACCTTCCTACGAGCAGTACTTC. It yields the protein CASSGPGPGRRPSYEQYF. Using reference TRBV7-9 and TRBJ2-7 for the parts outside the CDR3, the full variable domain is DTGVSQNPRHKITKRGQNVTFRCDPISEHNRLYWYRQTLGQGPEFLTYFQNEAQLEKSRLLSDRFSAERPKGSFSTLEIQRTEQGDSAMYLCASSGPGPGRRPSYEQYFGPGTRLTVT.

The rearrangement uses TRBV9 and TRBJ1-4, with 9 bases aligning to TRBD1. The ends lost 3 bases at V and 4 bases at J; junction bases unmatched: 10. This CDR3 region has 17 residues. Per the germline V gene, CDR1 is SGDLS and CDR2 is YYNGEE. The CDR3 sequence: CASSGSGTGRNNEKLFF. The CDR3 DNA sequence: TGTGCCAGCAGCGGAAGCGGGACAGGGAGGAATAATGAAAAACTGTTTTTT. Complete variable domain (other parts from reference TRBV9 and TRBJ1-4): DSGVTQTPKHLITATGQRVTLRCSPRSGDLSVYWYQQSLDQGLQFLIQYYNGEERAKGNILERFSAQQFPDLHSELNLSSLELGDSALYFCASSGSGTGRNNEKLFFGSGTQLSVL.

This clone was counted a few times. This chain joins TRBV15 and TRBJ2-5; D possibly corresponds to TRBD2 (5 bases). Between the trimmed V and J ends, which lost 1 base and 2 bases, there was a span of 5 bases. The CDR3 runs 13 residues. CDR1 is LNHNV, CDR2 YYDKDF, per germline (reference sequence). CDR3 residues: CATSRAGQETQYF. DNA for the CDR3: TGTGCCACCAGCAGAGCGGGGCAAGAGACCCAGTACTTC.

This clone has just a few counts. V is TRBV7-9 and J is TRBJ2-1, with 7 bases lining up with TRBD2. Germline CDR1 SEHNR, CDR2 FQNEAQ (reference sequence). The CDR3 totals 16 residues. V lost 5 bases to trimming and J lost 4 bases; unmatched junction nucleotides: 11. The CDR3 sequence: CASSPRGTQRYNEQFF. CDR3 sequence (DNA): TGTGCCAGCAGCCCGCGGGGGACCCAGCGGTACAATGAGCAGTTCTTC.

V and J are TRBV7-3 and TRBJ2-5; D call uncertain. The CDR3 is 13 residues long. The germline CDR1 and CDR2 sequences are SGHTA and FQGTGA. V gave up 2 bases and J gave up 5 bases, with 9 bases separating them. The CDR3 region is CASSLGSRETQYF. The DNA of the CDR3 is TGTGCCAGCAGCTTAGGCAGCCGGGAGACCCAGTACTTC.

This chain uses TRBV7-9 with TRBJ1-6, with D unresolved. The CDR3 runs 14 residues. V was clipped by 1 base and J by 5 bases, with 6 bases between them. The V gene's germline CDR1 is SEHNR and CDR2 FQNEAQ (reference sequence). The CDR3 coding sequence is TGTGCCAGCAGCTTAGGAGAGAATAATTCACCCCTCCACTTT. It specifies CASSLGENNSPLHF.

The V and J genes are TRBV7-9 and TRBJ1-2; D unclear. This CDR3 spans 14 amino acids. The germline gives CDR1 SEHNR, CDR2 FQNEAQ (reference sequence). V was pared by 4 bases and J by 5 bases, with 14 bases between. The chain's CDR3 is CASSSREGNYGYTF. CDR3 DNA sequence: TGTGCCAGCAGCTCTCGCGAGGGAAATTATGGCTACACCTTC.

This clone was detected a few times. This chain connects TRBV6-5 to TRBJ1-2, with D hard to call. CDR1 is MNHEY and CDR2 is SVGAGI in the germline V gene. This CDR3 region has 14 residues. The V and J ends lost 1 base and 8 bases respectively, with 14 bases between them. Written as DNA, the CDR3 is TGTGCCAGCAGTTACTATGCCGGAAACGGGGGCTACACCTTC. Translated: CASSYYAGNGGYTF.

The table lists this clone with a few counts. The rearrangement uses TRBV4-3 and TRBJ2-2; the D is unclear. Trimming took 0 bases from V and 8 from J, leaving 10 bases between them. The germline V gene encodes CDR1 LGHNA and CDR2 YSLEER. CDR3 length equals 14 residues. The CDR3 reads CASSQERSAGELFF. The CDR3 nucleotides are TGCGCCAGCAGCCAAGAGAGGAGCGCTGGGGAGCTGTTTTTT.